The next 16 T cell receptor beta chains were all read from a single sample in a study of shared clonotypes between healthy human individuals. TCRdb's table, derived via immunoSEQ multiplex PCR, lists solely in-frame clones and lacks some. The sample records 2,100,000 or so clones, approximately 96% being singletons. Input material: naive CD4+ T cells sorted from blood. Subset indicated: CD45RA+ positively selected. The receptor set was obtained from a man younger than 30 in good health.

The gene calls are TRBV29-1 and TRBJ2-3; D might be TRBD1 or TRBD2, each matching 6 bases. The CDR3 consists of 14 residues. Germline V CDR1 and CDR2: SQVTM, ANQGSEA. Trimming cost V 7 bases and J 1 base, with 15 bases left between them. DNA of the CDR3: TGCAGCGGACTACAGGGAGGCGGCACAGATACGCAGTATTTT. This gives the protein CSGLQGGGTDTQYF.

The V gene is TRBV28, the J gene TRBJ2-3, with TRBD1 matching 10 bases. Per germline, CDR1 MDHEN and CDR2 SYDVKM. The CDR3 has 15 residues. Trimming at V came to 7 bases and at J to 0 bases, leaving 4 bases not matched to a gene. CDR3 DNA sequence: TGTGCCAGCAACCGACAGGGGGCTAGCACAGATACGCAGTATTTT. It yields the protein CASNRQGASTDTQYF.

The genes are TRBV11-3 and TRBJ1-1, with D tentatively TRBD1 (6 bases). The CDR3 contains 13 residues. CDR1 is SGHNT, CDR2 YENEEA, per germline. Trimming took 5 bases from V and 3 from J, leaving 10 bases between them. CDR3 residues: CASSRDKYTEAFF. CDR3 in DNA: TGTGCCAGCAGCCGGGACAAATACACTGAAGCTTTCTTT.

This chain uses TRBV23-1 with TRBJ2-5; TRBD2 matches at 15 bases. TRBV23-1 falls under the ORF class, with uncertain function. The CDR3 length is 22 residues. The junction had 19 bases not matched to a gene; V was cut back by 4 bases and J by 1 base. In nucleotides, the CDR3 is TGCGCCAGCAGTCCGAACGGCACCGGGACTAGCGGGAGGTGTTGGATCCAAGAGACCCAGTACTTC. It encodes CASSPNGTGTSGRCWIQETQYF.

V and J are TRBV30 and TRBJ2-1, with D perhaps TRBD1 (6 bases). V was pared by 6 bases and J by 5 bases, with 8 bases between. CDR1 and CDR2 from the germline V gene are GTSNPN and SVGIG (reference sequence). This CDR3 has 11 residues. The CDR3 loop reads CACRGHNEQFF. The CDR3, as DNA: TGTGCCTGCAGGGGCCACAATGAGCAGTTCTTC.

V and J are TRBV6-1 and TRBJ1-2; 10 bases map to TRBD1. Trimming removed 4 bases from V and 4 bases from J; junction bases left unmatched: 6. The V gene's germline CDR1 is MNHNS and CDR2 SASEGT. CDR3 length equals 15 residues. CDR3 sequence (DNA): TGTGCCAGCAGTGTGGGGACAGGGGATAGCTATGGCTACACCTTC. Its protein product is CASSVGTGDSYGYTF.

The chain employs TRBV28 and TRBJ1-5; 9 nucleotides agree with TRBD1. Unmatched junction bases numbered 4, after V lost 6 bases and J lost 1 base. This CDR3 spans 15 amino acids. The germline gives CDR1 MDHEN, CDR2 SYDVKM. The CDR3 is CASRRTGESNQPQHF. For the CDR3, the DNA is TGTGCCAGCAGGCGGACAGGGGAGAGCAATCAGCCCCAGCATTTT.

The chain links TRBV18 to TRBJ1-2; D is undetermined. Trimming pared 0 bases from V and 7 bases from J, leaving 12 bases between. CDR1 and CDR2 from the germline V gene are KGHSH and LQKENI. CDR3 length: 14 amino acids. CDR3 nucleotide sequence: TGTGCCAGCTCACCACCGGAGTCCTTTGCTGGCTACACCTTC. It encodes CASSPPESFAGYTF. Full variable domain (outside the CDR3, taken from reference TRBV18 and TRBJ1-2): NAGVMQNPRHLVRRRGQEARLRCSPMKGHSHVYWYRQLPEEGLKFMVYLQKENIIDESGMPKERFSAEFPKEGPSILRIQQVVRGDSAAYFCASSPPESFAGYTFGSGTRLTVV.

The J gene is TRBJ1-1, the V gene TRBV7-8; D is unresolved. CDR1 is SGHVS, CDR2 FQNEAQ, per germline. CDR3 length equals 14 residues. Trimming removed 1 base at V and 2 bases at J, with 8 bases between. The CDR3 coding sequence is TGTGCCAGCAGCTTAGTACAGACTAACACTGAAGCTTTCTTT. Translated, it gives CASSLVQTNTEAFF. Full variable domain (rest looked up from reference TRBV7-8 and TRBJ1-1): GAGVSQSPRYKVAKRGQDVALRCDPISGHVSLFWYQQALGQGPEFLTYFQNEAQLDKSGLPSDRFFAERPEGSVSTLKIQRTQQEDSAVYLCASSLVQTNTEAFFGQGTRLTVV.

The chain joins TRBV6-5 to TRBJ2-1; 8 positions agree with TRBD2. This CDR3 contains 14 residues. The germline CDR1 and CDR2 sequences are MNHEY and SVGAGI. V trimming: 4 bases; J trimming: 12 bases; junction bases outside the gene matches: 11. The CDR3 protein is CASSSGGAAMLQFF. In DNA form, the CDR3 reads TGTGCCAGCAGTTCCGGGGGGGCCGCAATGCTGCAGTTCTTC.

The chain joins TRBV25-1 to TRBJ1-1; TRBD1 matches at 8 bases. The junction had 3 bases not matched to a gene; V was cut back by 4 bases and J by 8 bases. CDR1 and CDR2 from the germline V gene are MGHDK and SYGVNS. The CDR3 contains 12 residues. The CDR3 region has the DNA TGTGCCAGCAGTGGCTGGACAGGGGAAGCTTTCTTT. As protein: CASSGWTGEAFF.

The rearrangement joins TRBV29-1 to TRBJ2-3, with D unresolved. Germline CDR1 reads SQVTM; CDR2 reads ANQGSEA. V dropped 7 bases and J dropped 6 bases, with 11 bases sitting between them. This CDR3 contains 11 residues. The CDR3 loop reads CSAPKKDTQYF. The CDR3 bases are TGCAGCGCGCCCAAGAAGGATACGCAGTATTTT.

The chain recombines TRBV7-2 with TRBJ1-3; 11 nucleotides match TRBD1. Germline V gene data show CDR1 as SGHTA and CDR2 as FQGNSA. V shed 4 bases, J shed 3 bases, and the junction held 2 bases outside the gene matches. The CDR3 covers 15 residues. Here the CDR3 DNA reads TGTGCCAGCAGCTACGGGACAGGGGGTGGAAACACCATATATTTT. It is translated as CASSYGTGGGNTIYF.

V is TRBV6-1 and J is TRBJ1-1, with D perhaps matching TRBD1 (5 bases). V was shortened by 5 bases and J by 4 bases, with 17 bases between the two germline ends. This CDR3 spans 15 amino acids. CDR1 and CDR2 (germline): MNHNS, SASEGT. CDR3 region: CASSRDRWGSTEAFF. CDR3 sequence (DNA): TGTGCCAGCAGTAGAGACAGATGGGGTAGCACTGAAGCTTTCTTT.

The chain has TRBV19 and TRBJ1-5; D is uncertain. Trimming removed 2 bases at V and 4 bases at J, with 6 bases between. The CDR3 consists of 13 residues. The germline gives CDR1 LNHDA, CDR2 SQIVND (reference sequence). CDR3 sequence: CASSINANQPQHF. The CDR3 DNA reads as TGTGCCAGTAGTATAAATGCTAATCAGCCCCAGCATTTT.

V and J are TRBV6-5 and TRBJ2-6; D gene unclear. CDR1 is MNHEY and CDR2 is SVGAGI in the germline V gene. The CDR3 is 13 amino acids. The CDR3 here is CVTAVTGANVLTF. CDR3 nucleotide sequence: TGTGTCACAGCAGTTACCGGGGCCAACGTCCTGACTTTC.